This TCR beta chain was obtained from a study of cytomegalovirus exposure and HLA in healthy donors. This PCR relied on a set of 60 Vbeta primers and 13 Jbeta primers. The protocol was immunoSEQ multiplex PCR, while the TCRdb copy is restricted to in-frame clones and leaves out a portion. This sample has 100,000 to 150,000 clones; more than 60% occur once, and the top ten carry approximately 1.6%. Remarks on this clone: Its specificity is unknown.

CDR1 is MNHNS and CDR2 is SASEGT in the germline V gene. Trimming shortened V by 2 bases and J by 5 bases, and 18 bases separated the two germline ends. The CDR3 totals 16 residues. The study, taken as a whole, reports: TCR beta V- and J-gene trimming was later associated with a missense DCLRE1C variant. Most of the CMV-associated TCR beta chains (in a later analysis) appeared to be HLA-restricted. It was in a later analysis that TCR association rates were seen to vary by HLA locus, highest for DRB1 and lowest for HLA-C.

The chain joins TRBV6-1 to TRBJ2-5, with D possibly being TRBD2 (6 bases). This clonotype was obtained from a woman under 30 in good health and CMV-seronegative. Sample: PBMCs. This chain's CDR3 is CASSENLGVEGETQYF. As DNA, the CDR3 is TGTGCCAGCAGTGAAAATCTAGGGGTGGAGGGTGAGACCCAGTACTTC.